The 11 T cell receptor beta chains given below trace back to one sample, sequenced in a study of blood T cell repertoires in COVID-19. Here immunoSEQ multiplex PCR was the method, and the copy in TCRdb shows in-frame clones only, minus some. Counted here are under 300,000 clones, under 90% occurring once; the ten biggest clones make up roughly 2.9%. Sequencing was carried out using peripheral blood. These receptors all come from a woman in her sixties with active or convalescent COVID-19.

The V gene is TRBV12-5, the J gene TRBJ1-1; D is possibly TRBD1 (5 bases). Trimming cost V 3 bases and J 6 bases, with 20 bases left between them. This CDR3 region has 16 residues. Germline values: CDR1 LGHNT, CDR2 FRNRAP. The CDR3 sequence: CASGFIRVLNYSEAFF. For the CDR3, the DNA is TGTGCTAGTGGTTTTATCAGGGTTCTGAACTACTCTGAAGCTTTCTTT. Looking up the rest from reference TRBV12-5 and TRBJ1-1 gives the full variable domain: DARVTQTPRHKVTEMGQEVTMRCQPILGHNTVFWYRQTMMQGLELLAYFRNRAPLDDSGMPKDRFSAEMPDATLATLKIQPSEPRDSAVYFCASGFIRVLNYSEAFFGQGTRLTVV.

The chain uses TRBV4-2 and TRBJ1-2, with 7 bases lining up with TRBD1. Germline CDR1 is LGHNA and CDR2 is YNFKEQ. The CDR3 has 13 residues. V was pared by 4 bases and J by 8 bases, with 7 bases of the junction left unmatched. In DNA, the CDR3 is TGTGCCAGCAGCCGACAGGGCGGGGAAGGCTACACCTTC. Translated, it gives CASSRQGGEGYTF.

The chain is built from TRBV5-4 and TRBJ1-2, with 8 bases aligning to TRBD1. The CDR3 is made up of 14 amino acids. Unmatched junction bases numbered 3, after V lost 1 base and J lost 4 bases. Per the germline V gene, CDR1 is SGHNT and CDR2 is YYREEE (reference sequence). CDR3 nucleotide sequence: TGTGCCAGCAGCTTGACGGGACAGGTCTATGGCTACACCTTC. Translating gives CASSLTGQVYGYTF.

This clone was observed a handful of times. This chain connects TRBV2 to TRBJ1-5, with unresolved D. This CDR3 is built from 14 residues. Trimming pared 3 bases from V and 6 bases from J, leaving 12 bases between. Germline V lookup: CDR1 SNHLY, CDR2 FYNNEI. The DNA for the CDR3 is TGTGCCAGCAGTGACAAAATCCCCGGTCAGCCCCAGCATTTT. This translates into CASSDKIPGQPQHF. The full variable domain, rest sourced from reference TRBV2 and TRBJ1-5, is EPEVTQTPSHQVTQMGQEVILRCVPISNHLYFYWYRQILGQKVEFLVSFYNNEISEKSEIFDDQFSVERPDGSNFTLKIRSTKLEDSAMYFCASSDKIPGQPQHFGDGTRLSIL.

The CDR3 coding sequence is TGTGCCAGCTCGCCCTGGAGACAGGGGGGATCATATGCAACTAATGAAAAACTGTTTTTT. Protein sequence: CASSPWRQGGSYATNEKLFF. V gene TRBV18 combines with J gene TRBJ1-4; TRBD1 aligns across 9 bases. The trim removed 6 bases at V and 0 bases at J, leaving 17 bases unmatched. The CDR3 is 20 amino acids. Germline V gene data show CDR1 as KGHSH and CDR2 as LQKENI.

The chain recombines TRBV24-1 with TRBJ2-2; 7 bases agree with TRBD2. The CDR3 sequence is 14 residues long. Germline V gives CDR1 KGHDR, CDR2 SFDVKD. Losses at the gene ends were 6 bases for V and 3 bases for J; bases not matched to a gene: 3. The chain's CDR3 is CATSRGDHTGELFF. CDR3 DNA sequence: TGTGCCACCAGTCGGGGGGACCACACCGGGGAGCTGTTTTTT.

This chain connects TRBV6-5 to TRBJ1-6, with D possibly TRBD1 on 6 matching bases. V gave up 0 bases and J gave up 7 bases, with 10 bases separating them. From germline, CDR1 is MNHEY and CDR2 SVGAGI. There are 15 residues in the CDR3. The CDR3 DNA is TGTGCCAGCAGTTACTCAAACAGGGACAATTCACCCCTCCACTTT. The encoded protein is CASSYSNRDNSPLHF.

This chain uses TRBV5-1 with TRBJ2-7, with D maybe TRBD2 (5 bases). The V end lost 7 bases, the J end lost 1 base, and 15 bases lay between the germline ends. Germline lookup yields CDR1 SGHRS and CDR2 YFSETQ. CDR3 length equals 14 residues. In DNA form, the CDR3 reads TGCGCCAGCCGACTACATTCAGGTTCCTACGAGCAGTACTTC. Its protein is CASRLHSGSYEQYF.

A few counts support this clone. At the DNA level, this CDR3 is encoded by other sequences in the same sample as well. The V call is TRBV5-1, the J call TRBJ2-7; 10 positions match TRBD2. CDR1 is SGHRS, CDR2 YFSETQ, per germline. V trimming: 1 base; J trimming: 3 bases; junction bases outside the gene matches: 1. The CDR3 runs 14 residues. CDR3 sequence (DNA): TGCGCCAGCAGCTTGAGGACTAGCGGCTACGAGCAGTACTTC. Amino acid sequence: CASSLRTSGYEQYF.

This chain's CDR3 is CAWKVAGKETQYF. As DNA, the CDR3 is TGTGCCTGGAAGGTAGCGGGGAAAGAGACCCAGTACTTC. The chain recombines TRBV30 with TRBJ2-5; the match to TRBD2 covers 8 bases. After removal of 4 bases from V and 3 bases from J, the junction contained 4 bases not matched to a gene. CDR1 is GTSNPN, CDR2 SVGIG, per germline (reference sequence). This CDR3 region has 13 residues.

CDR3 sequence reads: CATSRQTENTGELFF. The CDR3 DNA follows: TGTGCCACCAGCAGGCAAACAGAAAACACCGGGGAGCTGTTTTTT. The chain combines TRBV15 with TRBJ2-2; D is uncertain. CDR3 size: 15 residues. The V end lost 3 bases, the J end lost 2 bases, and 10 bases lay between the germline ends. Germline V CDR1 and CDR2: LNHNV, YYDKDF (reference sequence). The variable domain in full, with the rest retrieved from reference TRBV15 and TRBJ2-2, is DAMVIQNPRYQVTQFGKPVTLSCSQTLNHNVMYWYQQKSSQAPKLLFHYYDKDFNNEADTPDNFQSRRPNTSFCFLDIRSPGLGDTAMYLCATSRQTENTGELFFGEGSRLTVL.